Listed below are T cell receptor beta chains from one sample, sequenced in a study of blood T cell repertoires in COVID-19. The assay was immunoSEQ multiplex PCR, and TCRdb's table has in-frame clones only and misses some. The sample carries about 210,000 clones, 75% to 90% recorded once. The specimen sequenced was peripheral blood. The source of these receptors is a woman in her seventies with COVID-19, enrolled during active disease. Each CDR3 is given with its conserved first and last residue. Each record gives: clone size, J gene, D gene, V gene, CDR3 protein, CDR3 DNA. A D gene is named only where the DNA matches it firmly. Size is omitted from some rows. Given values are once, few, many or a class for expanded clones.

>-|TRBJ1-3|TRBD1|TRBV5-4
CASSTSGTVSGNTIYF
TGTGCCAGCAGCACGTCCGGGACAGTCTCTGGAAACACCATATATTTT
>-|TRBJ2-7|TRBD2|TRBV11-2
CASSAGVSYEQYF
TGTGCCAGCAGCGCGGGGGTCTCCTACGAGCAGTACTTC
>-|TRBJ2-7|TRBD2|TRBV27
CASSLLGTTSYEQYF
TGTGCCAGCAGTTTATTGGGGACTACCTCCTACGAGCAGTACTTC
>few|TRBJ1-1|-|TRBV6-2/TRBV6-3
CASSRHGGNTEAFF
TGTGCCAGCAGCAGACACGGAGGTAACACTGAAGCTTTCTTT
>-|TRBJ2-1|-|TRBV7-2
CASNLQGDEQFF
TGTGCCAGCAACCTTCAGGGTGATGAGCAGTTCTTC
>-|TRBJ1-3|-|TRBV5-6
CASSLKDSSGNTIYF
TGTGCCAGCAGCTTAAAGGACAGCTCTGGAAACACCATATATTTT
>-|TRBJ2-3|TRBD2|TRBV6-5
CASSNLAGGVDTQYF
TGTGCCAGCAGCAACCTGGCGGGGGGGGTGGATACGCAGTATTTT
>few|TRBJ1-5|-|TRBV19
CASSIIGQKSNQPQHF
TGTGCCAGTAGTATTATAGGACAGAAGAGCAATCAGCCCCAGCATTTT
>-|TRBJ2-1|TRBD2|TRBV5-1
CASSSAGTSAEQFF
TGCGCCAGCAGCTCGGCTGGGACTAGCGCGGAACAGTTCTTC
>-|TRBJ2-5|TRBD2|TRBV28
CASSLAGGTQETQYF
TGTGCCAGCAGTTTGGCGGGAGGCACTCAAGAGACCCAGTACTTC
>-|TRBJ2-3|TRBD1|TRBV28
CASSLFPGTGSLDTQYF
TGTGCCAGCAGTTTATTCCCCGGGACAGGGTCATTGGATACGCAGTATTTT
>-|TRBJ2-3|TRBD2|TRBV6-6
CASGGNLAGVTDTQYF
TGTGCCAGCGGTGGAAATCTAGCGGGAGTTACAGATACGCAGTATTTT
>-|TRBJ1-5|-|TRBV2
CASSLSNQPQHF
TGTGCCAGCAGTCTTAGCAATCAGCCCCAGCATTTT
>-|TRBJ2-7|-|TRBV3-1/TRBV3-2
CASSREGGAQHF
TGTGCCAGCAGCCGCGAAGGCGGGGCTCAACACTTC
>-|TRBJ1-6|TRBD1|TRBV18
CASSPTVGTGGPAGNSPLHF
TGTGCCAGCTCACCGACGGTGGGTACAGGGGGCCCGGCGGGTAATTCACCCCTCCACTTT
>-|TRBJ2-2|-|TRBV3-1/TRBV3-2
CASNEKGAGKNTGELFF
TGTGCCAGCAATGAAAAAGGCGCAGGGAAGAACACCGGGGAGCTGTTTTTT
>-|TRBJ2-7|TRBD2|TRBV5-4
CASSLWLAGGPHEQYF
TGTGCCAGCAGCTTGTGGCTAGCGGGAGGGCCCCACGAGCAGTACTTC
>-|TRBJ1-1|-|TRBV29-1
CSVGMVVSTEAFF
TGCAGCGTTGGCATGGTAGTGAGCACTGAAGCTTTCTTT